This T cell receptor beta chain was identified in a study of T cells expressing NK-cell markers. Study background: TCR beta repertoires came from sorted CD3+CD56+NKG2C+, CD3+CD56+NKG2C- and CD3+CD56-NKG2C+ T cells. There were seven HCMV-seropositive donors and one seronegative donor among the eight sequenced. Study-wide results and caveats: Leadership of the CD3+CD56-NKG2C+ fraction also belonged to these clonotypes in a few donors. In several donors, dominant CD3+CD56+NKG2C+ clones formed about 1.0-7.5% of CD8+ cells.

On this clonotype: The antigen remains undetermined.

This CDR3 has 17 amino acids. Germline values: CDR1 GTSNPN, CDR2 SVGIG (reference sequence). TCRdb derives one entry per CDR3 protein from the 5' RACE reads, leaving out DNA. This specimen shows 350,000 to 450,000 distinct CDR3 sequences; the ten leading clones hold roughly 5.2%. The TCR comes from a man aged 18 to 70 in good health. The sample comprised blood T cells: a sorted CD56 or NKG2C T cell subset, CD4+ or CD8+ T cells, or bulk PBMC T cells (not recorded which). The gene calls are TRBV30 and TRBJ2-6; TCRdb proposes TRBD1, but this gene call is untestable without DNA. CDR3 sequence: CAWSEGQGALGANVLTF.